These T cell receptor beta chains were read from a single sample in a study of T cells in Graves' hyperthyroidism and ophthalmopathy. TCRdb used MiXCR to reprocess the multiplex PCR reads, holding one entry per CDR3 protein. Among a few hundred thousand distinct CDR3 sequences listed, approximately 15% were seen once. Input material: blood. The receptors shown here come from a woman aged 25-40 years with Graves' hyperthyroidism. Both conserved end residues are part of each CDR3. D genes are given only for firm matches. Clone size, where shown, is once, few, many, or a class for clones that have expanded.

clone_size j_call v_call d_call cdr3_nt cdr3_aa
many TRBJ2-1 TRBV6-2/TRBV6-3 TRBD2 TGTGCCAGCAAAACTAGCGGGGCCTACAATGAGCAGTTCTTC CASKTSGAYNEQFF
many TRBJ1-1 TRBV27 TRBD1 TGTGCCAGCAAGGGGGCCCAGGAGGCTTTCTTT CASKGAQEAFF
many TRBJ2-1 TRBV20-1 - TGCAGTGCTAGGCGACCGCAGACCTCCTACAATGAGCAGTTCTTC CSARRPQTSYNEQFF
few TRBJ2-1 TRBV10-2 TRBD2 TGCGCCAGCAGTGAGGAGGGGACTAGGCATGAGCAGTTCTTC CASSEEGTRHEQFF
many TRBJ1-4 TRBV12-3/TRBV12-4 - TGTGCCAGCAGTTTTGGTAAACCAAATGAAAAACTGTTTTTT CASSFGKPNEKLFF
- TRBJ2-2 TRBV7-2 TRBD2 TGTGCCAGCAGCTTAGATAGCGGGATTTCCGGGGAGCTGTTTTTT CASSLDSGISGELFF
many TRBJ2-1 TRBV6-1 - TGTGCCAGCAGTGAAGTTTCGGGGTTCAATGAGCAGTTCTTC CASSEVSGFNEQFF
- TRBJ2-3 TRBV5-6 - TGTGCCAGCAGCTTGGATATGGAGGATACGCAGTATTTT CASSLDMEDTQYF
- TRBJ1-5 TRBV20-1 TRBD1 TGCAGTGCTACCTCTGGGACAGCCAGCAATCAGCCCCAGCATTTT CSATSGTASNQPQHF
- TRBJ1-6 TRBV4-3 - TGCGCCAGCAGCCGTCACCGCGGGGATAATTCACCCCTCCACTTT CASSRHRGDNSPLHF
- TRBJ2-3 TRBV10-3 TRBD2 TGTGCCATCAGTTCCGGGACTAGCGGGGTTACGCAGTATTTT CAISSGTSGVTQYF
many TRBJ2-5 TRBV20-1 TRBD2 TGCAGTGCCCGACTAGCGGGAGACAGAGATGAGACCCAGTACTTC CSARLAGDRDETQYF
few TRBJ2-5 TRBV7-9 TRBD2 TGTGCCAGCAGCTTATCCGGCGGACTAGGAGGGGAGACCCAGTACTTC CASSLSGGLGGETQYF
few TRBJ1-1 TRBV6-1 - TGTGCCAGCAGACATGGACGGAACACTGAAGCTTTCTTT CASRHGRNTEAFF
- TRBJ2-1 TRBV27 TRBD2 TGTGCCAGCAGTAAGGCTAGCGGGCTTTACAATGAGCAGTTCTTC CASSKASGLYNEQFF
few TRBJ2-1 TRBV14 - TGTGCCAGCAGCCATTCTCCTATTGCCGGGACTGAGCAGTTCTTC CASSHSPIAGTEQFF
- TRBJ2-7 TRBV6-5 - TGTGCCAGCAGTTACGAAGGCACCCCCTACGAGCAGTACTTC CASSYEGTPYEQYF
many TRBJ2-7 TRBV12-3/TRBV12-4 TRBD2 TGTGCCAGCAGTTCAAGGACTAGCGGGAGAATCGAGCAGTACTTC CASSSRTSGRIEQYF
few TRBJ2-3 TRBV19 TRBD2 TGTGCCAGTAGACTAGCGGGAGGAGATACGCAGTATTTT CASRLAGGDTQYF
- TRBJ2-7 TRBV19 - TGTGCCAGTAGTATAGATATTCGCTACGAGCAGTACTTC CASSIDIRYEQYF
few TRBJ2-2 TRBV7-3 TRBD2 TGTGCCAGCAGCTCTGACGGACTAGCCGGCACCGGGGAGCTGTTTTTT CASSSDGLAGTGELFF
few TRBJ2-7 TRBV29-1 TRBD2 TGCAGCGTAGAGACTAGCGGGAGTAGATACGAGCAGTACTTC CSVETSGSRYEQYF
many TRBJ2-1 TRBV4-3 - TGCGCCAGCAGCCTTGACATCTACAATGAGCAGTTCTTC CASSLDIYNEQFF
many TRBJ2-3 TRBV13 TRBD2 TGTGCCAGCAGCTCGGCGGGAGAGTGGGATACGCAGTATTTT CASSSAGEWDTQYF
- TRBJ1-1 TRBV7-9 - TGTGCCAGCAGCTTACAGGGTGACTCTGAAGCTTTCTTT CASSLQGDSEAFF
few TRBJ1-5 TRBV7-2 TRBD1 TGTGCCAGCAGCCTAGACAGGGTTGGTCAGCCCCAGCATTTT CASSLDRVGQPQHF
- TRBJ1-1 TRBV6-2/TRBV6-3 TRBD1 TGTGCCAGCAGTCAAAACAGGGGGAGGAGGAACACTGAAGCTTTCTTT CASSQNRGRRNTEAFF
- TRBJ1-1 TRBV19 TRBD1 TGTGCCAGTAGTCCCGGGACAGGGGCCACGAACACTGAAGCTTTCTTT CASSPGTGATNTEAFF